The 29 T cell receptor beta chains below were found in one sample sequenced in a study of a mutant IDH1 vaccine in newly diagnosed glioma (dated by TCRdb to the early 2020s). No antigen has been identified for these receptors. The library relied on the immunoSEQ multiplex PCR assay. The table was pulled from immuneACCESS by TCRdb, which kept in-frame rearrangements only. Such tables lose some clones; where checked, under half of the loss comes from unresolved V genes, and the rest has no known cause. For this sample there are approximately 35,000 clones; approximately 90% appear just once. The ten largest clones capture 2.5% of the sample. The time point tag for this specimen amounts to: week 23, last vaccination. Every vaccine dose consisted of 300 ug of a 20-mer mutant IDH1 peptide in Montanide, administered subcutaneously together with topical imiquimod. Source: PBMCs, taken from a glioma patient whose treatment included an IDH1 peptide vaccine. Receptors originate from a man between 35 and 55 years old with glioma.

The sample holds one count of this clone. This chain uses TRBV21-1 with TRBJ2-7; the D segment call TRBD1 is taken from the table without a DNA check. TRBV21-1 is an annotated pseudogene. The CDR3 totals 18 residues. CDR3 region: CASSPDRPRLLSSYEQYF. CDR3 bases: TGTGCCAGCAGCCCAGACAGGCCTCGCCTATTAAGCTCCTACGAGCAGTACTTC.

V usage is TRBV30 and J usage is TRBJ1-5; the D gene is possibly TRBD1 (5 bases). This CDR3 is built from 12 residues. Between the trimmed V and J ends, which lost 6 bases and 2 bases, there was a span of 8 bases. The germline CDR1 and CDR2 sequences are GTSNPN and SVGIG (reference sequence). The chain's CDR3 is CACGTGNQPQHF. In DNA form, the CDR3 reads TGTGCCTGTGGGACGGGCAATCAGCCCCAGCATTTT.

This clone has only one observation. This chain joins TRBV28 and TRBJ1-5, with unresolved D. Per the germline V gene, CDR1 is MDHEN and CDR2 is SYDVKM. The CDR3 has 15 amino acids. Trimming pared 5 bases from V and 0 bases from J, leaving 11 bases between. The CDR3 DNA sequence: TGTGCCAGCAGTCCAACGGACGGTAGCAATCAGCCCCAGCATTTT. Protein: CASSPTDGSNQPQHF.

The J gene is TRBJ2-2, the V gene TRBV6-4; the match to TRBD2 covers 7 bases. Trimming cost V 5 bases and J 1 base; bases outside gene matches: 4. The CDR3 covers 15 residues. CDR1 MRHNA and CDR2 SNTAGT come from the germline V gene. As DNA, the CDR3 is TGTGCCAGCAGTCCCGGGACTAAGAACACCGGGGAGCTGTTTTTT. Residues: CASSPGTKNTGELFF.

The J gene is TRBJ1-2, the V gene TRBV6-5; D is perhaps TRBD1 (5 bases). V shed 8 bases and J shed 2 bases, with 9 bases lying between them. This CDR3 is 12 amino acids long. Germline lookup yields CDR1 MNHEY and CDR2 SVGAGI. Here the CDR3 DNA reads TGTGCCAGCCGCGGGGGAAACTATGGCTACACCTTC. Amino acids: CASRGGNYGYTF.

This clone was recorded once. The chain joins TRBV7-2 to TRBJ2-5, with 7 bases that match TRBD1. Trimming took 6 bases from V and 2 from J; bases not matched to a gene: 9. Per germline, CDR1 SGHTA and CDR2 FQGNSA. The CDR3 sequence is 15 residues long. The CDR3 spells CASRTPGTVQETQYF. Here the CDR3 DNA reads TGTGCCAGCAGAACCCCCGGGACAGTACAAGAGACCCAGTACTTC.

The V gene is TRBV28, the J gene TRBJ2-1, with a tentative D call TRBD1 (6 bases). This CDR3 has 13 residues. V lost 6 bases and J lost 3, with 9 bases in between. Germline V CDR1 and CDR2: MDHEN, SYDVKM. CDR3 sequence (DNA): TGTGCCAGCAGGGGGGCAGTCTACAATGAGCAGTTCTTC. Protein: CASRGAVYNEQFF.

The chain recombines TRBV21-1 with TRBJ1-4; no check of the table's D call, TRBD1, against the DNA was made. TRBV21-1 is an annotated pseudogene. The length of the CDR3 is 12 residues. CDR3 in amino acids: CASSLRRQGDFF. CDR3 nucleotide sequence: TGTGCCAGCAGCCTACGGCGACAGGGGGATTTTTTT.

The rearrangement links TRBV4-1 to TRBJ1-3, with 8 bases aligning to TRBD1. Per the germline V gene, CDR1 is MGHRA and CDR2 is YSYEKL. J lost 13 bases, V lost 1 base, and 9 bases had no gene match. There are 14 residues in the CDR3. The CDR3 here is CASSQGPDRVLIYF. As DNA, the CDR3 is TGCGCCAGCAGCCAAGGCCCGGACAGGGTGCTAATATATTTT.

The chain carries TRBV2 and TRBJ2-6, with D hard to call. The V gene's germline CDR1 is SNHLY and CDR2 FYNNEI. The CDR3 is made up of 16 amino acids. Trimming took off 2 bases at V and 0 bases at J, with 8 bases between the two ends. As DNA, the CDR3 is TGTGCCAGCAGTGAACTTGGAAGCTCTGGGGCCAACGTCCTGACTTTC. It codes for CASSELGSSGANVLTF.

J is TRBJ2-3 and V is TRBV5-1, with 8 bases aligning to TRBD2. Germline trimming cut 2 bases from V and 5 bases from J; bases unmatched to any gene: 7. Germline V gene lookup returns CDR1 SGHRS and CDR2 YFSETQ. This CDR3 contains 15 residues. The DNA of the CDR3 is TGCGCCAGCAGCTTACGTAGCGGGACGGGAGATACGCAGTATTTT. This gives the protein CASSLRSGTGDTQYF.

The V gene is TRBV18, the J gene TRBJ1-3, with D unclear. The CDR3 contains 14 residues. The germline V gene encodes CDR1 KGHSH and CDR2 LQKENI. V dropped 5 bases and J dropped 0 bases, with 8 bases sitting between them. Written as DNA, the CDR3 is TGTGCCAGCTCATCCTCGAACTCTGGAAACACCATATATTTT. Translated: CASSSSNSGNTIYF.

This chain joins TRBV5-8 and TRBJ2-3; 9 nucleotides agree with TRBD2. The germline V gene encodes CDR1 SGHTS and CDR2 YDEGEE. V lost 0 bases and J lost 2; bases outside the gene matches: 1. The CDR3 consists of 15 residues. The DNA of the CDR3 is TGTGCCAGCAGCTTGGGGACTAGCGACACAGATACGCAGTATTTT. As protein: CASSLGTSDTDTQYF.

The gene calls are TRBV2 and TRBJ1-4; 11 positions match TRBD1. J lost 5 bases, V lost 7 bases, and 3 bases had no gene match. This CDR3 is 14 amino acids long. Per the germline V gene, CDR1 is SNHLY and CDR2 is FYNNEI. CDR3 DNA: TGTGCCAGCACCGGGGACAGGGGGAATGAAAAACTGTTTTTT. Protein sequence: CASTGDRGNEKLFF.

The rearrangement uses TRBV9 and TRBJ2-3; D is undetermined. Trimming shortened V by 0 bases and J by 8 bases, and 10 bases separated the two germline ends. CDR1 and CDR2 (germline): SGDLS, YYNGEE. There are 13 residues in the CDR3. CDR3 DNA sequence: TGTGCCAGCAGCGTAGCGGACGAAAGTACGCAGTATTTT. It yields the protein CASSVADESTQYF.

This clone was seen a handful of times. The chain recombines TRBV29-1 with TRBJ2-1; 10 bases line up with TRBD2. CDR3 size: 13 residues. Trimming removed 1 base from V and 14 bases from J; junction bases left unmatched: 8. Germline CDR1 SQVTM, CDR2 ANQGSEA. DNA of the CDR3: TGCAGCGTTGAAGCGGCTAGCGGGAGTTCCGAGTTCTTC. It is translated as CSVEAASGSSEFF.

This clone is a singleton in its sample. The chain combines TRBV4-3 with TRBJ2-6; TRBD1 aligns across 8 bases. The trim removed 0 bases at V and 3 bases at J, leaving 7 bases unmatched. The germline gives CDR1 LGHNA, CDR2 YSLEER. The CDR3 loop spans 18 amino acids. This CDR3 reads CASSQEAGGAGGANVLTF. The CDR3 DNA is TGCGCCAGCAGCCAAGAAGCAGGGGGCGCAGGTGGGGCCAACGTCCTGACTTTC.

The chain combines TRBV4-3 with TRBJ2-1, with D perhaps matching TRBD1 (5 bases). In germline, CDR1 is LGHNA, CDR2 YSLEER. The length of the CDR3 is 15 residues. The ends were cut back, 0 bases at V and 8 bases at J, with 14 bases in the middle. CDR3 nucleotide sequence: TGCGCCAGCAGCCAAGATCACAGGCCGAACCATGAGCAGTTCTTC. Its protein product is CASSQDHRPNHEQFF.

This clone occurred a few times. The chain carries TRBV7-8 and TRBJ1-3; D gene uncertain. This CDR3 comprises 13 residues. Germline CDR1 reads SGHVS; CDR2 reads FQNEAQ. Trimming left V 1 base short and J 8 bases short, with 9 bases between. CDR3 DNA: TGTGCCAGCAGCTTAGTGGAGCTGGACACCATATATTTT. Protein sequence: CASSLVELDTIYF.

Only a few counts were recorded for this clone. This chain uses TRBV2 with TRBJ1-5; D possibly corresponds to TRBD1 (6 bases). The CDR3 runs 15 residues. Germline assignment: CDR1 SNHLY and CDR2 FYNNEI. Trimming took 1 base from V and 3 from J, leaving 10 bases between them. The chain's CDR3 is CASSEGDTLNQPQHF. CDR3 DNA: TGTGCCAGCAGTGAAGGGGACACACTCAATCAGCCCCAGCATTTT.

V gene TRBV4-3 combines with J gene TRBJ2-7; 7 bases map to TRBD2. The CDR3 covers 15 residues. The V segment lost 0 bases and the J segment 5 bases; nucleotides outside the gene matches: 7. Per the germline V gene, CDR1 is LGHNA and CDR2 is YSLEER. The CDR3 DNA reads TGCGCCAGCAGCCAAGATAATGCGGGAGTAAACGAGCAGTACTTC. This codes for CASSQDNAGVNEQYF.

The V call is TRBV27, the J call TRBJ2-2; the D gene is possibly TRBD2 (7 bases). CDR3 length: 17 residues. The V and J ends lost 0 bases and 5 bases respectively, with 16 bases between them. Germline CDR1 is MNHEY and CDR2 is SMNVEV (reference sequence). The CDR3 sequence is CASSLSGGLAMTGELFF. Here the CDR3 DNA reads TGTGCCAGCAGTTTATCGGGGGGGCTAGCGATGACCGGGGAGCTGTTTTTT.

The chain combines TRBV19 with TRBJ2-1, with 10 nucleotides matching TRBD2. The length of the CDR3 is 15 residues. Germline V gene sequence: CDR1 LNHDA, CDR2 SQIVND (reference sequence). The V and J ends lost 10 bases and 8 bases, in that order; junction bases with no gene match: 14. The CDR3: CATSSGRAGMDEQFF. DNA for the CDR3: TGTGCCACTTCCAGCGGGAGGGCCGGAATGGATGAGCAGTTCTTC.

CDR3 loop: CASSATSGRAYEQYF. CDR3 coding DNA: TGTGCCAGCAGTGCCACTAGCGGGAGGGCCTACGAGCAGTACTTC. V is TRBV6-1 and J is TRBJ2-7, with 13 nucleotides matching TRBD2. The CDR3 consists of 15 residues. CDR1 is MNHNS and CDR2 is SASEGT in the germline V gene. V was pared by 4 bases and J by 2 bases, with 2 bases of the junction left unmatched.

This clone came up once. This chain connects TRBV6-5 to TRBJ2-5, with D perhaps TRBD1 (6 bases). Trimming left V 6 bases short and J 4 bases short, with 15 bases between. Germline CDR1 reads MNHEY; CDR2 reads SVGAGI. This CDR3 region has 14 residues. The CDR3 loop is CASSHREIGETQYF. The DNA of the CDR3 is TGTGCCAGCAGCCACAGGGAGATTGGAGAGACCCAGTACTTC.

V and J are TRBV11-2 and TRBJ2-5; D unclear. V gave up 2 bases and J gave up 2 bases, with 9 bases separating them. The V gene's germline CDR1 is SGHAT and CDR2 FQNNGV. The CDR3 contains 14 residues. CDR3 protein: CASSLSTTQETQYF. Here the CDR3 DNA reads TGTGCCAGCAGCTTATCGACAACTCAAGAGACCCAGTACTTC.

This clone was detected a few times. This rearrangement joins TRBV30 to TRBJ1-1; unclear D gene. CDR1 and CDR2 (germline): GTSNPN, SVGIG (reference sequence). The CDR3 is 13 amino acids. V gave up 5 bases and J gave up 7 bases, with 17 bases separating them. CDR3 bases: TGTGCCTGGGGGCTGAAGGGTGGGATTGAAGCTTTCTTT. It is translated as CAWGLKGGIEAFF.

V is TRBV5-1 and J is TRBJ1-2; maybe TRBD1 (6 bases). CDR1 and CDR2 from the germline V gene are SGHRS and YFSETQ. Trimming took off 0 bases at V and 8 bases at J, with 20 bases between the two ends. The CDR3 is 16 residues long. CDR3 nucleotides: TGCGCCAGCAGCTTGGAAGTTCTGGGGGCAGGTACGGGCTACACCTTC. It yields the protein CASSLEVLGAGTGYTF.

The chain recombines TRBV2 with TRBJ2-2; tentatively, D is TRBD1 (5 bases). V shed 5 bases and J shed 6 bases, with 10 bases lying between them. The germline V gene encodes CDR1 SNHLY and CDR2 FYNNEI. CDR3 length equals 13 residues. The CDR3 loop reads CASSFRGPGELFF. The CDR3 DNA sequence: TGTGCCAGCAGTTTTAGGGGCCCCGGGGAGCTGTTTTTT.